The 21 T cell receptor beta chains reported below all come from one sample, sequenced in a study of T cells in Graves' hyperthyroidism and ophthalmopathy. RNA transcripts gave rise to amplified TCR beta CDR3 regions. The primer set for the first-round RT-PCR of the TCR CDR3 was HTBI. TCRdb ran MiXCR on the multiplex PCR reads and lists one entry per CDR3 protein. Found here are hundreds of thousands of distinct CDR3 sequences, approximately 14% of them singletons; the top ten hold about a quarter. Source material: blood. The receptors derive from a woman aged 18-29 years with Graves' hyperthyroidism that later progressed to Graves' ophthalmopathy.

This clonotype showed up many times. The rearrangement joins TRBV7-8 to TRBJ2-7; 13 nucleotides align to TRBD2. The CDR3 is 20 amino acids. J was trimmed by 0 bases and V by 4 bases; bases with no gene match: 15. From germline, CDR1 is SGHVS and CDR2 FQNEAQ. Written as DNA, the CDR3 is TGTGCCAGCAGCTCCGACCTCGGACTAGCGGGAGCCGCCTTCTCCTACGAGCAGTACTTC. As protein: CASSSDLGLAGAAFSYEQYF.

This clonotype was seen a handful of times. The genes are TRBV19 and TRBJ2-1, with D perhaps being TRBD1 or TRBD2 (5 bases each). Germline CDR1 is LNHDA and CDR2 is SQIVND (reference sequence). The CDR3 sequence is 14 residues long. Trimming removed 3 bases at V and 4 bases at J, with 10 bases between. DNA for the CDR3: TGTGCCAGTAGTATTGGGACGGATTACAATGAGCAGTTCTTC. Protein product: CASSIGTDYNEQFF. The full variable domain, its missing parts supplied by reference TRBV19 and TRBJ2-1, is DGGITQSPKYLFRKEGQNVTLSCEQNLNHDAMYWYRQDPGQGLRLIYYSQIVNDFQKGDIAEGYSVSREKKESFPLTVTSAQKNPTAFYLCASSIGTDYNEQFFGPGTRLTVL.

As for this clonotype: This may be a read error: a much more frequent sequence differs by one nucleotide. The V and J genes are TRBV6-1 and TRBJ1-5; maybe TRBD1 (5 bases). V dropped 4 bases and J dropped 4 bases, with 17 bases sitting between them. Looked up from germline, CDR1 is MNHNS and CDR2 is SASEGT. The length of the CDR3 is 16 residues. In nucleotides, the CDR3 is TGTGCCAGCAGTGTTTTTAGGCACCGGGGGAATCAGCCCCAGCATTTT. Translated, it gives CASSVFRHRGNQPQHF.

This clonotype appeared many times. The chain combines TRBV11-2 with TRBJ2-7; 7 positions match TRBD2. Germline CDR1 SGHAT, CDR2 FQNNGV. J lost 3 bases, V lost 5 bases, and 10 bases had no gene match. This CDR3 comprises 15 residues. The CDR3: CASSPGTTAYYEQYF. CDR3 sequence (DNA): TGTGCCAGCAGCCCCGGGACTACCGCTTACTACGAGCAGTACTTC.

This clonotype was observed at least ten times. V is TRBV7-9 and J is TRBJ2-3; perhaps TRBD2 as D (6 bases). Germline-derived CDR1 and CDR2 are SEHNR and FQNEAQ (reference sequence). V lost 8 bases and J 0 bases, leaving 12 bases between the germline ends. There are 14 residues in the CDR3. The CDR3 protein is CASLEGGSTDTQYF. For the CDR3, the DNA is TGTGCCAGCTTGGAGGGAGGTAGCACAGATACGCAGTATTTT.

This clonotype was found a few times. This sequence joins TRBV3-1 and TRBJ1-6; 11 positions match TRBD1. CDR1 is LGHDT, CDR2 YNNKEL, per germline (reference sequence). J lost 7 bases, V lost 1 base, and 6 bases had no gene match. This CDR3 region has 17 residues. The CDR3 coding sequence is TGTGCCAGCAGCCAAGTACGCCGGACAGGGGGCAATTCACCCCTCCACTTT. This translates into CASSQVRRTGGNSPLHF.

This clonotype was seen a few times. The chain uses TRBV25-1 and TRBJ1-5; the match to TRBD1 covers 10 bases. The trim removed 5 bases at V and 6 bases at J, leaving 13 bases unmatched. The CDR3 loop spans 17 amino acids. CDR1 is MGHDK, CDR2 SYGVNS, per germline. DNA for the CDR3: TGTGCCAGCAGTTCGACCAGGGACAGGGGAGGTTGTCAGCCCCAGCATTTT. This codes for CASSSTRDRGGCQPQHF.

This clonotype was detected many times. This chain connects TRBV27 to TRBJ1-1; D remains unclear. The CDR3 runs to 13 residues. Trimming removed 3 bases from V and 1 base from J, with 6 bases in between. Per germline, CDR1 MNHEY and CDR2 SMNVEV (reference sequence). CDR3 nucleotide sequence: TGTGCCAGCAGTTTCGGATCGAACACTGAAGCTTTCTTT. This gives the protein CASSFGSNTEAFF.

The chain employs TRBV5-1 and TRBJ2-7; possible D gene TRBD2, 6 bases. From germline, CDR1 is SGHRS and CDR2 YFSETQ. The CDR3 is made up of 14 amino acids. The germline V and J ends were trimmed by 4 bases and 6 bases, with 17 bases remaining between them. The CDR3 loop reads CASSPAPGRPEQYF. The CDR3 DNA is TGCGCCAGCAGCCCAGCCCCGGGGAGGCCCGAGCAGTACTTC.

There are many counts of this clonotype. This rearrangement joins TRBV28 to TRBJ2-7; 7 nucleotides align to TRBD1. The CDR3 is 14 amino acids. Germline values: CDR1 MDHEN, CDR2 SYDVKM. The trim removed 3 bases at V and 4 bases at J, leaving 6 bases unmatched. This CDR3 is CASSLPGQEYEQYF. The CDR3 coding sequence is TGTGCCAGCAGTTTGCCAGGACAGGAATACGAGCAGTACTTC.

The gene calls are TRBV7-9 and TRBJ1-6; D remains unclear. Germline values: CDR1 SEHNR, CDR2 FQNEAQ (reference sequence). Trimming cost V 4 bases and J 5 bases, with 9 bases left between them. The CDR3 totals 14 residues. CDR3 sequence (DNA): TGTGCCAGCAGCTCGGACGCACATAATTCACCCCTCCACTTT. As protein: CASSSDAHNSPLHF.

This clonotype has at least ten counts. The chain employs TRBV6-2 or TRBV6-3 and TRBJ1-2; TRBD1 might be the D (5 bases). CDR1 and CDR2 from the germline V gene are MNHEY and SVGEGT. The germline V and J ends were trimmed by 6 bases and 4 bases, with 18 bases remaining between them. The CDR3 is 15 residues long. CDR3 in amino acids: CASRSSATDFYGYTF. CDR3 nucleotide sequence: TGTGCCAGCAGATCCTCCGCGACAGACTTCTATGGCTACACCTTC.

This clonotype was observed a handful of times. V is TRBV20-1 and J is TRBJ2-3, with 12 bases aligning to TRBD2. The length of the CDR3 is 18 residues. Germline CDR1 DFQATT, CDR2 SNEGSKA (reference sequence). V gave up 0 bases and J gave up 0 bases; unmatched junction bases: 7. CDR3 sequence: CSARDFGLAGYSTDTQYF. DNA of the CDR3: TGCAGTGCTAGAGATTTCGGACTAGCGGGGTATAGCACAGATACGCAGTATTTT.

This clonotype has a count of ten or more. This chain uses TRBV5-1 with TRBJ2-7, with D perhaps matching TRBD1 (6 bases). Trimming cost V 3 bases and J 6 bases, with 22 bases left between them. This CDR3 comprises 16 residues. Per the germline V gene, CDR1 is SGHRS and CDR2 is YFSETQ. Here the CDR3 DNA reads TGCGCCAGCAGCTACCAAACGACAGGTACCCCCCTCGAGCAGTACTTC. This encodes CASSYQTTGTPLEQYF.

This clonotype was observed many times. The chain joins TRBV7-9 to TRBJ2-7; D gene uncertain. Germline V gene data show CDR1 as SEHNR and CDR2 as FQNEAQ (reference sequence). This CDR3 has 13 residues. Between the trimmed V and J ends, which lost 1 base and 3 bases, there was a span of 7 bases. For the CDR3, the DNA is TGTGCCAGCAGCTTAGAAGGGATCTACGAGCAGTACTTC. Protein: CASSLEGIYEQYF. The entire variable domain, with the rest obtained from reference TRBV7-9 and TRBJ2-7, is as follows: DTGVSQNPRHKITKRGQNVTFRCDPISEHNRLYWYRQTLGQGPEFLTYFQNEAQLEKSRLLSDRFSAERPKGSFSTLEIQRTEQGDSAMYLCASSLEGIYEQYFGPGTRLTVT.

This clonotype has at least ten counts. V gene TRBV29-1 combines with J gene TRBJ2-7; the D is unclear. Germline V lookup: CDR1 SQVTM, CDR2 ANQGSEA. This CDR3 has 12 amino acids. With 0 bases removed from V and 4 bases from J, the gap between germline ends came to 7 bases. This chain's CDR3 is CSVEDAEYEQYF. CDR3 sequence (DNA): TGCAGCGTTGAAGATGCCGAGTACGAGCAGTACTTC.

The sample holds many counts of this clonotype. The CDR3 here is CASSSGQGVYEQYF. The CDR3 region has the DNA TGTGCCAGCAGTTCGGGACAGGGGGTTTACGAGCAGTACTTC. This chain links TRBV12-3 or TRBV12-4 with TRBJ2-7; 11 bases are a match to TRBD1. CDR3 length: 14 amino acids. The V gene end was trimmed by 4 bases and the J gene end by 4 bases; junction bases not matched to a gene: 3.

This clonotype was found a few times. This sequence joins TRBV6-2 or TRBV6-3 and TRBJ2-3, with D perhaps given as TRBD1 or TRBD2 (6 bases each). Per germline, CDR1 MNHEY and CDR2 SVGEGT. V was cut by 3 bases and J by 9 bases, with 16 bases left in between. This CDR3 has 14 residues. The CDR3 reads CASSYGGGLDTQYF. CDR3 DNA sequence: TGTGCCAGCAGTTATGGAGGGGGGCTCGACACGCAGTATTTT.

This clonotype has more than one count but fewer than ten. The V gene is TRBV5-1, the J gene TRBJ1-1; 12 nucleotides agree with TRBD1. The trim removed 2 bases at V and 5 bases at J, leaving 4 bases unmatched. Germline lookup yields CDR1 SGHRS and CDR2 YFSETQ. The CDR3 runs 15 residues. The CDR3 nucleotides are TGCGCCAGCAGCTTTAGGGACAGGGGGCAAACTGAAGCTTTCTTT. Its translation: CASSFRDRGQTEAFF.

The chain employs TRBV3-1 and TRBJ2-1, with unresolved D. This CDR3 is 13 amino acids long. V was shortened by 6 bases and J by 5 bases, with 11 bases between the two germline ends. The germline V gene encodes CDR1 LGHDT and CDR2 YNNKEL (reference sequence). CDR3 nucleotide sequence: TGTGCCAGCAGTGCGTTTATAGACAATGAGCAGTTCTTC. It is translated as CASSAFIDNEQFF.

This clonotype was seen repeatedly, ten times or more. The J gene is TRBJ2-7, the V gene TRBV3-1; TRBD2 matches at 8 bases. Germline trimming cut 5 bases from V and 6 bases from J; bases unmatched to any gene: 6. CDR3 size: 13 residues. In germline, CDR1 is LGHDT, CDR2 YNNKEL (reference sequence). The CDR3 DNA follows: TGTGCCAGCAGCGTACCGGGACTAGGCGAGCAGTACTTC. Residues: CASSVPGLGEQYF.